This passage covers 10 T cell receptor beta chains from one sample sequenced in a study of cytomegalovirus exposure and HLA in healthy donors. Amplification used 60 Vbeta primers and 13 Jbeta primers. TCRdb's copy holds only in-frame clones and misses some; the assay was immunoSEQ multiplex PCR. The sample includes tens of thousands of clones, 60% to 70% of them seen just once. Sequenced material: PBMCs. The receptors here all came from a woman between 25 and 40 years old in good health and CMV-seronegative.

V and J are TRBV6-6 and TRBJ1-1; D perhaps matches TRBD1 (5 bases). The germline V gene encodes CDR1 MNHNY and CDR2 SVGAGI (reference sequence). The V gene lost 6 bases and the J gene lost 4 bases, with 18 bases spanning the gap. CDR3 size: 15 residues. The DNA for the CDR3 is TGTGCCAGCAGGGATCCGGCCGGGGGAGGCACTGAAGCTTTCTTT. It is translated as CASRDPAGGGTEAFF.

This clone was detected once. The rearrangement uses TRBV15 and TRBJ1-5; D unresolved. The CDR3 covers 13 residues. Trimming pared 8 bases from V and 0 bases from J, leaving 8 bases between. CDR1 and CDR2 from the germline V gene are LNHNV and YYDKDF (reference sequence). In nucleotides, the CDR3 is TGTGCCACCGCCGGTTCTAGCAATCAGCCCCAGCATTTT. It translates to CATAGSSNQPQHF.

The chain couples TRBV11-2 to TRBJ2-5, with a weak D call TRBD2 (5 bases). Between the trimmed V and J ends, which lost 5 bases and 1 base, there was a span of 11 bases. Per germline, CDR1 SGHAT and CDR2 FQNNGV. This CDR3 is 14 amino acids long. The CDR3 coding sequence is TGTGCCAGCAGCCCGACGGGGTTCCAAGAGACCCAGTACTTC. Its protein is CASSPTGFQETQYF.

In its sample, this clone was seen a few times. V is TRBV5-1 and J is TRBJ2-3; maybe TRBD2 (7 bases). CDR3 length: 16 residues. V shed 0 bases and J shed 2 bases, with 13 bases lying between them. Germline lookup yields CDR1 SGHRS and CDR2 YFSETQ. The CDR3 spells CASSLGAGTFTDTQYF. The CDR3, as DNA: TGCGCCAGCAGCTTGGGAGCGGGGACATTCACAGATACGCAGTATTTT.

The gene calls are TRBV18 and TRBJ2-2; a possible D gene is TRBD1 (6 bases). The V gene's germline CDR1 is KGHSH and CDR2 LQKENI. The CDR3 loop spans 15 amino acids. Trimming cost V 5 bases and J 2 bases, with 12 bases left between them. The CDR3 bases are TGTGCCAGCTCATTCGGGACATTTAACACCGGGGAGCTGTTTTTT. Translating it yields CASSFGTFNTGELFF.

The chain carries TRBV19 and TRBJ2-1; D may be TRBD2 (7 bases). CDR3 size: 14 residues. Germline V gene lookup returns CDR1 LNHDA and CDR2 SQIVND (reference sequence). Trimming removed 7 bases at V and 4 bases at J, with 14 bases between. CDR3 protein: CASTRGGLYNEQFF. The CDR3 DNA sequence: TGTGCCAGTACTCGCGGGGGCCTTTACAATGAGCAGTTCTTC.

The gene calls are TRBV23-1 and TRBJ1-1; maybe TRBD1 (5 bases). TRBV23-1 is known as an ORF, though its function is uncertain. The V gene lost 4 bases and the J gene lost 0 bases, with 18 bases spanning the gap. The CDR3 runs 17 residues. CDR3 nucleotides: TGCGCCAGCAGTCGTGTCAGGGCAAACACCCTGAACACTGAAGCTTTCTTT. This codes for CASSRVRANTLNTEAFF.

The chain is built from TRBV28 and TRBJ1-1; 9 positions match TRBD1. The germline gives CDR1 MDHEN, CDR2 SYDVKM. V dropped 3 bases and J dropped 2; count of bases not matched to a gene: 7. The CDR3 has 16 residues. The CDR3 DNA reads as TGTGCCAGCAGTTTCCTACAGGGGGCGGTAAACACTGAAGCTTTCTTT. Translating it yields CASSFLQGAVNTEAFF.

CDR3 nucleotide sequence: TGTGCCAGCAGGGGATCAGGGCCGAGCAATCAGCCCCAGCATTTT. Its protein product is CASRGSGPSNQPQHF. The chain joins TRBV6-1 to TRBJ1-5; D perhaps matches TRBD1 (5 bases). V was cut by 6 bases and J by 1 base, with 13 bases left in between. The CDR3 covers 15 residues. Per the germline V gene, CDR1 is MNHNS and CDR2 is SASEGT.

The DNA of the CDR3 is TGTGCCAGCAGCGTCACCATGGGGCCGAACACTGAAGCTTTCTTT. Amino acid sequence: CASSVTMGPNTEAFF. The rearrangement uses TRBV9 and TRBJ1-1; D may be TRBD1 (5 bases). This CDR3 is 15 amino acids long. V was clipped by 2 bases and J by 1 base, with 12 bases between them. CDR1 and CDR2 from the germline V gene are SGDLS and YYNGEE.